This T cell receptor beta chain came from a study of OX40 agonist ivuxolimab in advanced cancers. Study overall: The drug used for patients, ivuxolimab, was an agonistic anti-OX40 (CD134) antibody.

There are 16 residues in the CDR3. Per the germline V gene, CDR1 is MDHEN and CDR2 is SYDVKM. V gave up 7 bases and J gave up 0 bases, with 16 bases separating them. The table came from immunoSEQ multiplex PCR; TCRdb's copy has only in-frame clones and leaves some out. The sample lists about 60,000 clones; more than 85% were seen once. The sequencing here drew on CD4+ or CD8+ T cells sorted from blood, taken in a trial of the OX40 agonist ivuxolimab. This rearrangement joins TRBV28 to TRBJ2-1, with D maybe TRBD1 (6 bases). The receptor was isolated from an adult with an advanced solid tumor such as melanoma, head and neck, liver or kidney cancer. DNA for the CDR3: TGTGCCAGCACCTCAAACAGGGTAAGCTCCTACAATGAGCAGTTCTTC. It yields the protein CASTSNRVSSYNEQFF.